These T cell receptor beta chains were read from a single sample in a study of T-cell reconstitution after alpha-beta-depleted transplantation in children. TCRdb re-called the PCR reads through MiXCR, storing one row per CDR3 protein. This sample has 420,000 or so distinct CDR3 sequences; 9.5% to 13% occur once, and the top ten carry about 5%. This sample comprised PBMCs from the stem cell graft donor, obtained from the stem cell graft. Receptor source: a human donor who donated a stem cell graft to a child with acute myeloid leukemia. CDR3s include the opening cysteine and the closing phenylalanine or tryptophan. The D gene is left open where the match is weak. Size is stated for part of the rows, as once, few or many counts, or as a class when the clone is expanded.

cdr3_aa v_call d_call clone_size
CASSQGQAVTEAFF TRBV5-1 . few
CSASIGQTQYF TRBV20-1 . many
CSARDSEGAKGDEQFF TRBV20-1 TRBD1 many
CASSLAGRQATGELFF TRBV7-7 . .
CASSLGRATNEKLFF TRBV5-1 . many
CASSESSQRGQETQYF TRBV10-1 TRBD2 few
CASSPPSIGTGSTDTQYF TRBV14 . few
CASSLQVFSSGYTF TRBV11-2 . few
CAISDSTDRIYGYTF TRBV10-3 TRBD1 .
CAISRESQETQYF TRBV10-3 . many